The T cell receptor beta chain under discussion was sequenced for a study of cytomegalovirus exposure and HLA in healthy donors. In germline, CDR1 is MDHEN, CDR2 SYDVKM. The CDR3 is made up of 14 amino acids. V lost 3 bases, J lost 1 base, and 2 bases stayed unmatched. Assay used: immunoSEQ multiplex PCR; TCRdb lists only in-frame clones, some missing. Of about 220,000 clones in the sample, around 87% were seen once. The V gene is TRBV28, the J gene TRBJ2-5; 7 nucleotides match TRBD2. Sequencing was carried out using PBMCs. This receptor was identified in a man younger than 35 in good health and CMV-seronegative. DNA of the CDR3: TGTGCCAGCAGTTTTCGCGGGGGCCAAGAGACCCAGTACTTC. It translates to CASSFRGGQETQYF.